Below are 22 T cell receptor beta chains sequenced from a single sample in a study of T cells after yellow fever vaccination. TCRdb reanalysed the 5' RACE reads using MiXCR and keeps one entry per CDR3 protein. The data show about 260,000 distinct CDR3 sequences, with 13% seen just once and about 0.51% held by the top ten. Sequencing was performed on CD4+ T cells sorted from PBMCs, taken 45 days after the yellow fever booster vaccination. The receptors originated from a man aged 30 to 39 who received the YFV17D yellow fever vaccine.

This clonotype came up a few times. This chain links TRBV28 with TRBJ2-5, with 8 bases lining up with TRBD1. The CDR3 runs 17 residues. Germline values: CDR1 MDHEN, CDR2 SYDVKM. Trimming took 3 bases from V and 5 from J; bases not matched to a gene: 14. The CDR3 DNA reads TGTGCCAGCAGTTTTTATGGGGTCAGGGGGCGTCCGGAGACCCAGTACTTC. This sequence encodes CASSFYGVRGRPETQYF.

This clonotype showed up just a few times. The CDR3 nucleotides read TGCGCCAGCAGCTTCCAATTAGAGGGCGAGCAGTACTTC. It encodes CASSFQLEGEQYF. The J gene is TRBJ2-7, the V gene TRBV10-1; D may be TRBD2 (5 bases). The CDR3 loop spans 13 amino acids. Germline CDR1 reads WNHNN; CDR2 reads SYGVQD (reference sequence). Trimming removed 6 bases at V and 6 bases at J, with 15 bases between.

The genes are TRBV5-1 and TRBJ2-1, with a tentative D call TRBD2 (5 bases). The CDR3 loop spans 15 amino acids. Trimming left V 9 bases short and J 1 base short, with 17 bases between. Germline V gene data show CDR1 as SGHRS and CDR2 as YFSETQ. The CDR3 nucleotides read TGCGCCATCTCAAGCATGCCGGGGTCCTACAATGAGCAGTTCTTC. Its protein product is CAISSMPGSYNEQFF.

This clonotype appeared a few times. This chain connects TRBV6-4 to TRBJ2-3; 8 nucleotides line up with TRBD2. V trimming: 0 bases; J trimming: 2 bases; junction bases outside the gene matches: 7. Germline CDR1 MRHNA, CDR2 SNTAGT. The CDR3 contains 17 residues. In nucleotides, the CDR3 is TGTGCCAGCAGTGACTCTGGCGGGAGGAAATCCACAGATACGCAGTATTTT. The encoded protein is CASSDSGGRKSTDTQYF.

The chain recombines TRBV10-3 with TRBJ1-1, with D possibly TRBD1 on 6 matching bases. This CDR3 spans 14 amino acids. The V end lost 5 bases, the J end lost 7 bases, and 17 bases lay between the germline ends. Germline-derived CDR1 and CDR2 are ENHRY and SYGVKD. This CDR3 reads CAISPLPRQDEAFF. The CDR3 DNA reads TGTGCCATCAGTCCCCTTCCACGACAGGATGAAGCTTTCTTT.

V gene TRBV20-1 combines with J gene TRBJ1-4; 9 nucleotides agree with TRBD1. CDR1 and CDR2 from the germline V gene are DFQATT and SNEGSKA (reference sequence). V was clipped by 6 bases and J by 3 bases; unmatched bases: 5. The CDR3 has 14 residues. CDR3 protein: CSAAQGASNEKLFF. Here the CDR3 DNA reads TGCAGTGCCGCACAGGGGGCGTCTAATGAAAAACTGTTTTTT.

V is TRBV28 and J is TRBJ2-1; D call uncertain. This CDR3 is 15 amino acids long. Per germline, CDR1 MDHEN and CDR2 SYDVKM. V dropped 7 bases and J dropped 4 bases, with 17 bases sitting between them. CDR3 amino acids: CASTLGLPGYNEQFF. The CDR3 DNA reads TGTGCCAGCACCCTAGGGCTTCCTGGATACAATGAGCAGTTCTTC.

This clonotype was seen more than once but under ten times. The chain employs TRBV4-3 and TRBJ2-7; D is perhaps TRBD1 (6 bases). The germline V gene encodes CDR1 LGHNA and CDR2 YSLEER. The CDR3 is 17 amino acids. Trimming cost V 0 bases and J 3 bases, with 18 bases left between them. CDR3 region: CASSQDLGSDRLYEQYF. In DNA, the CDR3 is TGCGCCAGCAGCCAAGATCTCGGGTCCGACAGGCTCTACGAGCAGTACTTC.

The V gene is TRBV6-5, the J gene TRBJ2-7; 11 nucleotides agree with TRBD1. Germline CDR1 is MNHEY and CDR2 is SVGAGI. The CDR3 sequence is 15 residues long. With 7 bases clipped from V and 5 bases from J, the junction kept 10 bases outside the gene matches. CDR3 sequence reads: CASTFSGTGGNEQYF. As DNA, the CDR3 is TGTGCCAGCACGTTCTCCGGGACAGGGGGAAACGAGCAGTACTTC.

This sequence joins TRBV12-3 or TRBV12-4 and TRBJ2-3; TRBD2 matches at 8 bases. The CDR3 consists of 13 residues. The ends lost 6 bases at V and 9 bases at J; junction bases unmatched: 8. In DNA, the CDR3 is TGTGCCAGCAGCCAAGCCACGGGAGGGACGCAGTATTTT. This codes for CASSQATGGTQYF.

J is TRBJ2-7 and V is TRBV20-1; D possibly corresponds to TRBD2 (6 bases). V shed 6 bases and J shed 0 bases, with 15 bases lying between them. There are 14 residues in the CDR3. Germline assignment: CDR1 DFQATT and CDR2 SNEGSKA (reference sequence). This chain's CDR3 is CSATPGSGSYEQYF. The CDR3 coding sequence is TGCAGTGCCACCCCGGGTAGCGGCTCCTACGAGCAGTACTTC.

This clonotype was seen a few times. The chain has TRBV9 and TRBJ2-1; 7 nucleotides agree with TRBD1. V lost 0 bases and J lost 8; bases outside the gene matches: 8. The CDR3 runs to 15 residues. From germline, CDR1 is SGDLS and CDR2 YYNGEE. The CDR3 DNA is TGTGCCAGCAGCGTAGTGGTCCAGGGGGTGCATGAGCAGTTCTTC. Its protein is CASSVVVQGVHEQFF.

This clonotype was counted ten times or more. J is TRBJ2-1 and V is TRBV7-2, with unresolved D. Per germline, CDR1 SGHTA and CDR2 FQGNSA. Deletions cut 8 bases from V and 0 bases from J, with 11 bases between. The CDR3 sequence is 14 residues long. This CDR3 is CASAVLSSYNEQFF. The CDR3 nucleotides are TGTGCCAGCGCCGTCCTTAGCTCCTACAATGAGCAGTTCTTC.

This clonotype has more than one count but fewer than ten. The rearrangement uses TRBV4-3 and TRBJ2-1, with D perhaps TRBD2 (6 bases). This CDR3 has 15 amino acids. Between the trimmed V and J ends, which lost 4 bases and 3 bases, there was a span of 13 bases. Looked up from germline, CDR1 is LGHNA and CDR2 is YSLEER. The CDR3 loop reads CASSRDIADYNEQFF. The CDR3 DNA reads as TGCGCCAGCAGCCGAGACATAGCGGACTACAATGAGCAGTTCTTC.

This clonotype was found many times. In nucleotides, the CDR3 is TGTGCCAGCAGCAAAGCCCATCGGACGACCGAGAGCACAGATACGCAGTATTTT. This encodes CASSKAHRTTESTDTQYF. This chain links TRBV21-1 with TRBJ2-3. TRBV21-1 is designated a pseudogene. The CDR3 has 18 amino acids.

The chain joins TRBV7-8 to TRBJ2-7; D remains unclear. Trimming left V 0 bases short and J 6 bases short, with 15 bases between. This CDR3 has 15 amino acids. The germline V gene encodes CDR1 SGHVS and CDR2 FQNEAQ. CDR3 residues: CASSLAYPSTGEQYF. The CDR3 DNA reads TGTGCCAGCAGCTTAGCGTATCCGTCCACGGGCGAGCAGTACTTC. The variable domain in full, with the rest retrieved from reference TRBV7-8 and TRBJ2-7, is GAGVSQSPRYKVAKRGQDVALRCDPISGHVSLFWYQQALGQGPEFLTYFQNEAQLDKSGLPSDRFFAERPEGSVSTLKIQRTQQEDSAVYLCASSLAYPSTGEQYFGPGTRLTVT.

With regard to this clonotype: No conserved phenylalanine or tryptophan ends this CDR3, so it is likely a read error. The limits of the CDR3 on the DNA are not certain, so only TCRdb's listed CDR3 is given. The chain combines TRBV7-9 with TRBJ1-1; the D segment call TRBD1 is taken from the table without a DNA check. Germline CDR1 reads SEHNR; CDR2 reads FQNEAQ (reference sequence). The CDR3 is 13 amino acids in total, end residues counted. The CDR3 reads CASSSRDTVPPIV.

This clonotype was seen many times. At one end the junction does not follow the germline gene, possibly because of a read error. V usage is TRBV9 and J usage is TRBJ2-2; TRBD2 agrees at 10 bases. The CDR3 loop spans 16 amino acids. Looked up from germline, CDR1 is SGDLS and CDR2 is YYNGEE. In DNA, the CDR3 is TGCGCCAGCAGCCTAAGGACTAGCGGGAACACCGGGGAGCTGTTTTTT. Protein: CASSLRTSGNTGELFF.

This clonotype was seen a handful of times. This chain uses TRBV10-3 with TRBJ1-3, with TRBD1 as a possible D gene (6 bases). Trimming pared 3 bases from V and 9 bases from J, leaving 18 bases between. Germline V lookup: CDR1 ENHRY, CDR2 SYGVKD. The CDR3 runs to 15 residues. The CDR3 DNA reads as TGTGCCATCAGTGATTCGACAGGTGTAGGGGGCACCATATATTTT. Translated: CAISDSTGVGGTIYF.

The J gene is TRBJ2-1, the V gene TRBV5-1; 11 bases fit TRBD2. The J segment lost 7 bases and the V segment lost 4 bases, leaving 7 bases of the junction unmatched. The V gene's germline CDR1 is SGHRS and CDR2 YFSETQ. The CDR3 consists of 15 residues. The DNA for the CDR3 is TGCGCCAGCAGCCCTACTAGCGGGAGATTGAATGAGCAGTTCTTC. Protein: CASSPTSGRLNEQFF.

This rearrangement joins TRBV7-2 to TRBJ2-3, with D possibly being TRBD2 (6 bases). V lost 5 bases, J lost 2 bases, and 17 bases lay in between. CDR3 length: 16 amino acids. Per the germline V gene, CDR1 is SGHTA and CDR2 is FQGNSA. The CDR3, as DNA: TGTGCCAGCAGCCTGCACTCGGGACTCCTCACAGATACGCAGTATTTT. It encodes CASSLHSGLLTDTQYF.

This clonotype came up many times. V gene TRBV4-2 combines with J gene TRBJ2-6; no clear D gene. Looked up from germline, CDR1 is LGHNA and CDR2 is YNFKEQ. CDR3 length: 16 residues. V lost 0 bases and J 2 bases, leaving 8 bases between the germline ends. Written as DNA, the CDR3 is TGTGCCAGCAGCCAAGAACCCGGAACTGGGGCCAACGTCCTGACTTTC. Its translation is CASSQEPGTGANVLTF.